This passage covers 17 T cell receptor beta chains from one sample sequenced in a study of CD8 T cells in ankylosing spondylitis. TCRdb re-called the 5' RACE reads through MiXCR, storing one row per CDR3 protein. The top ten clones hold under 20% of a sample with over 600,000 distinct CDR3 sequences, around 20% of them seen once. Findings and limits, study-wide: What seemed typical of ankylosing spondylitis blood was a TCR beta motif built from fewer than ten highly homologous variants.

Their antigen targets remain unknown. Sequencing was done on a sample of blood, either unsorted or a sorted T cell fraction (not recorded which). These receptors all stem from a male donor with ankylosing spondylitis.

This rearrangement joins TRBV11-2 to TRBJ2-7, with D perhaps TRBD1 or TRBD2 (6 bases each). Trimming removed 0 bases at V and 2 bases at J, with 11 bases between. There are 15 residues in the CDR3. Germline lookup yields CDR1 SGHAT and CDR2 FQNNGV. The CDR3 protein is CASSLEGGRTYEQYF. CDR3 nucleotides: TGTGCCAGCAGCTTAGAGGGGGGCAGAACCTACGAGCAGTACTTC.

The chain recombines TRBV7-9 with TRBJ1-1, with a possible D match to TRBD1 (6 bases). This CDR3 is 13 amino acids long. In germline, CDR1 is SEHNR, CDR2 FQNEAQ (reference sequence). Trimming cost V 1 base and J 8 bases, with 11 bases left between them. CDR3: CASSLDGTTEAFF. The CDR3 region has the DNA TGTGCCAGCAGCTTAGACGGGACAACCGAAGCTTTCTTT.

This clonotype was counted only a few times. The rearrangement uses TRBV7-6 and TRBJ2-7, with TRBD1 as a possible D gene (5 bases). Trimming took off 2 bases at V and 6 bases at J, with 11 bases between the two ends. The CDR3 runs to 13 residues. The V gene's germline CDR1 is SGHVS and CDR2 FNYEAQ. This chain's CDR3 is CASSLNQGAEQYF. In nucleotides, the CDR3 is TGTGCCAGCAGCTTAAATCAAGGGGCCGAGCAGTACTTC.

There are a few counts of this clonotype. This chain joins TRBV14 and TRBJ1-1; D is ambiguous. V lost 5 bases and J lost 0, with 7 bases in between. This CDR3 has 13 residues. Germline V gives CDR1 SGHDN, CDR2 FVKESK. The CDR3 spells CASSGFMNTEAFF. DNA for the CDR3: TGTGCCAGCAGCGGGTTTATGAACACTGAAGCTTTCTTT.

CDR3: CASSQGGEYQPQHF. CDR3 DNA: TGTGCCAGCAGCCAGGGAGGGGAATATCAGCCCCAGCATTTT. The V gene is TRBV12-3 or TRBV12-4, the J gene TRBJ1-5; D may be TRBD1 (5 bases). V was trimmed by 6 bases and J by 5 bases, leaving 14 bases between them. The CDR3 runs 14 residues.

The chain is built from TRBV5-1 and TRBJ2-5, with 7 bases that match TRBD2. Germline assignment: CDR1 SGHRS and CDR2 YFSETQ. This CDR3 spans 13 amino acids. Germline trimming cut 4 bases from V and 5 bases from J; bases unmatched to any gene: 5. CDR3 loop: CASSLLAIETQYF. The CDR3 DNA reads as TGCGCCAGCAGCCTACTAGCGATCGAGACCCAGTACTTC.

Written as DNA, the CDR3 is TGTGCCAGCAGCGTAGAGGGCTCTGGGGCCAACGTCCTGACTTTC. It translates to CASSVEGSGANVLTF. The gene calls are TRBV9 and TRBJ2-6; D ambiguous. V was trimmed by 0 bases and J by 0 bases, leaving 4 bases between them. Germline V lookup: CDR1 SGDLS, CDR2 YYNGEE. This CDR3 is 15 amino acids long.

This clonotype was seen a handful of times. The chain links TRBV14 to TRBJ2-1, with TRBD2 matching 11 bases. This CDR3 contains 16 residues. Germline loops: CDR1 SGHDN, CDR2 FVKESK. With 3 bases clipped from V and 4 bases from J, the junction kept 5 bases outside the gene matches. The CDR3 sequence: CASSQIAGGRYNEQFF. CDR3 nucleotides: TGTGCCAGCAGCCAGATAGCGGGAGGGCGGTACAATGAGCAGTTCTTC.

In this sample, this clonotype turned up a few times. The gene calls are TRBV7-8 and TRBJ2-3; 7 bases line up with TRBD2. The ends lost 1 base at V and 4 bases at J; junction bases unmatched: 8. Germline V gene lookup returns CDR1 SGHVS and CDR2 FQNEAQ. CDR3 length equals 16 residues. The DNA of the CDR3 is TGTGCCAGCAGCTTAGGAGGCGGGAGAGACGCAGATACGCAGTATTTT. Encoded protein: CASSLGGGRDADTQYF. Full variable domain (remainder filled in from reference TRBV7-8 and TRBJ2-3): GAGVSQSPRYKVAKRGQDVALRCDPISGHVSLFWYQQALGQGPEFLTYFQNEAQLDKSGLPSDRFFAERPEGSVSTLKIQRTQQEDSAVYLCASSLGGGRDADTQYFGPGTRLTVL.

Ten or more counts support this clonotype. V is TRBV12-3 or TRBV12-4 and J is TRBJ2-7; possibly TRBD2 for D (5 bases). The CDR3 loop spans 14 amino acids. Trimming left V 6 bases short and J 5 bases short, with 17 bases between. Written as DNA, the CDR3 is TGTGCCAGCAGCTCCCCCGGTCCGAGGGACGAGCAGTACTTC. It translates to CASSSPGPRDEQYF.

This clonotype showed up just once. The chain links TRBV10-3 to TRBJ1-1; D not certain. V was trimmed by 4 bases and J by 4 bases, leaving 13 bases between them. The germline CDR1 and CDR2 sequences are ENHRY and SYGVKD. The CDR3 sequence is 14 residues long. The CDR3 is CAISGPETSTEAFF. CDR3 DNA: TGTGCCATCAGTGGGCCGGAGACGAGCACTGAAGCTTTCTTT.

This sequence joins TRBV7-8 and TRBJ2-7, with D perhaps matching TRBD1 or TRBD2 (5 bases each). V was pared by 7 bases and J by 5 bases, with 18 bases between. The germline CDR1 and CDR2 sequences are SGHVS and FQNEAQ. This CDR3 has 14 residues. The CDR3 reads CASTLGGARNEQYF. In nucleotides, the CDR3 is TGTGCCAGCACCCTTGGGGGAGCGAGAAACGAGCAGTACTTC.

In its sample, this clonotype was seen once. This chain connects TRBV6-2 or TRBV6-3 to TRBJ2-1; D is unresolved. This CDR3 comprises 16 residues. V lost 2 bases, J lost 1 base, and 12 bases lay in between. Germline V gene data show CDR1 as MNHEY and CDR2 as SVGEGT. This CDR3 reads CASSYRPHSSYNEQFF. The CDR3 nucleotides are TGTGCCAGCAGTTACAGGCCGCATTCGTCCTACAATGAGCAGTTCTTC.

This chain uses TRBV4-2 with TRBJ2-7, with a possible D match to TRBD1 (5 bases). The CDR3 runs 15 residues. Trimming pared 0 bases from V and 6 bases from J, leaving 15 bases between. Per germline, CDR1 LGHNA and CDR2 YNFKEQ. Here the CDR3 reads CASSQDLYRRGEQYF. The CDR3 DNA sequence: TGTGCCAGCAGCCAAGATCTTTACAGGCGAGGCGAGCAGTACTTC.

This clonotype was seen more than once but under ten times. The rearrangement uses TRBV7-9 and TRBJ2-3; 8 nucleotides match TRBD2. The CDR3 extends over 16 amino acids. Germline loops: CDR1 SEHNR, CDR2 FQNEAQ (reference sequence). V shed 0 bases, J shed 2 bases, and the junction held 4 bases outside the gene matches. In DNA, the CDR3 is TGTGCCAGCAGCTTAGCGACTAGCGACTACACAGATACGCAGTATTTT. Amino acids: CASSLATSDYTDTQYF.

A few counts support this clonotype. CDR3 sequence (DNA): TGTGCCAGCTCACCAAGAAGTACCCCCGGGGATACGCAGTATTTT. This codes for CASSPRSTPGDTQYF. The chain is built from TRBV18 and TRBJ2-3, with unresolved D. This CDR3 spans 15 amino acids. From germline, CDR1 is KGHSH and CDR2 LQKENI. The V gene lost 2 bases and the J gene lost 6 bases, with 15 bases spanning the gap.

This chain joins TRBV19 and TRBJ1-2; the D gene is possibly TRBD1 (5 bases). The CDR3 covers 14 residues. V gave up 4 bases and J gave up 4 bases, with 13 bases separating them. Per germline, CDR1 LNHDA and CDR2 SQIVND (reference sequence). CDR3 DNA sequence: TGTGCCAGTAGTACCCGACAGAACACCTATGGCTACACCTTC. Translating it yields CASSTRQNTYGYTF.